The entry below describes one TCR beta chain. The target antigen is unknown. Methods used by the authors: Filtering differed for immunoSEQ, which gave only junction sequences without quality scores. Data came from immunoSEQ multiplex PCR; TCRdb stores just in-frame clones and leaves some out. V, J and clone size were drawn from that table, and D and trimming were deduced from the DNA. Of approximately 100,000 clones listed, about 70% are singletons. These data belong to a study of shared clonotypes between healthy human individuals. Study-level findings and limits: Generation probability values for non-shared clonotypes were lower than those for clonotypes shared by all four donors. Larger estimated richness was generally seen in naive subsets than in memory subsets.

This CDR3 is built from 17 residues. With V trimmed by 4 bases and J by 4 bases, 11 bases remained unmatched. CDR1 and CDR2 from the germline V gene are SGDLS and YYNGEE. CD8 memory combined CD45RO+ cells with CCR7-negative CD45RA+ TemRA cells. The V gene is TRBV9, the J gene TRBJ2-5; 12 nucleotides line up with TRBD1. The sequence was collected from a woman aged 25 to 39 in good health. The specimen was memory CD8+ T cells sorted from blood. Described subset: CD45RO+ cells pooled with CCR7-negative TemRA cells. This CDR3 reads CASSIRTGTGGGETQYF. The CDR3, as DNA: TGTGCCAGCAGCATACGGACCGGGACAGGGGGCGGAGAGACCCAGTACTTC. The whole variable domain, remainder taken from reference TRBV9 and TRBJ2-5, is DSGVTQTPKHLITATGQRVTLRCSPRSGDLSVYWYQQSLDQGLQFLIQYYNGEERAKGNILERFSAQQFPDLHSELNLSSLELGDSALYFCASSIRTGTGGGETQYFGPGTRLLVL.